This T cell receptor (beta chain) emerged from a study of radiotherapy plus CTLA-4 blockade in lung cancer. Clones were read by immunoSEQ multiplex PCR, and TCRdb kept only the in-frame ones, dropping some. The data contain about 83,000 clones, around 79% of them singletons. Treatment of patients with chemo-refractory metastatic non-small-cell lung cancer consisted of focal radiation plus CTLA-4 blockade with ipilimumab. This clone was found a few times. The antigen is undetermined. With 6 bases clipped from V and 5 bases from J, the junction kept 7 bases outside the gene matches. Germline-derived CDR1 and CDR2 are SGHTA and FQGNSA. There are 16 residues in the CDR3. Study-wide points: Response, reportedly, was best predicted by interferon-beta along with early blood T cell clone dynamics.

The rearrangement uses TRBV7-2 and TRBJ2-7; 16 nucleotides match TRBD2. This material consisted of peripheral blood, taken from a patient treated with radiotherapy plus ipilimumab. The TCR originated in a human donor with non-small cell lung cancer who had a partial response to radiotherapy plus ipilimumab. Some clones in this sample may be carry-over from other donors' samples. CDR3 sequence reads: CASSPGLAGGLNEQYF. For the CDR3, the DNA is TGTGCCAGCAGTCCGGGACTAGCGGGGGGGCTAAACGAGCAGTACTTC.